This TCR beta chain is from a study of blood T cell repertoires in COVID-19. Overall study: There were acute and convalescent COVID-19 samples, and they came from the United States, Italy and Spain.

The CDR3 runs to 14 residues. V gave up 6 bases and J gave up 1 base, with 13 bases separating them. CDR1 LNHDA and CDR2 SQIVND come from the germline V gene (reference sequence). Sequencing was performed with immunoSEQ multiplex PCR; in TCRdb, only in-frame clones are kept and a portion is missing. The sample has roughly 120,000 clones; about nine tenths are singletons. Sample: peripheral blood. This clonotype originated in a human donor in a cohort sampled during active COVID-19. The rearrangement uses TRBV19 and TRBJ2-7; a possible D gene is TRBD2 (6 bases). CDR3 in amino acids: CASSPTGVSYEQYF. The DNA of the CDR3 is TGTGCCAGTAGCCCAACGGGGGTATCCTACGAGCAGTACTTC. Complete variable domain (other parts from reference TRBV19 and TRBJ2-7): DGGITQSPKYLFRKEGQNVTLSCEQNLNHDAMYWYRQDPGQGLRLIYYSQIVNDFQKGDIAEGYSVSREKKESFPLTVTSAQKNPTAFYLCASSPTGVSYEQYFGPGTRLTVT.